This TCR beta chain was sequenced during a study of tumor-infiltrating lymphocytes in glioblastoma multiforme. Comment on this clonotype: Sequence at one end of the junction differs from germline and may be a read error.

Multiple V-beta primers and a C-beta primer amplified TCRB from RNA. These TCRB libraries lack any described unique molecular identifiers. TCRdb reanalysed the multiplex PCR reads using MiXCR and keeps one entry per CDR3 protein. The sample records more than 10,000 distinct CDR3 sequences, approximately 68% being singletons. The sample was brain tumor tissue. This receptor was obtained from a male donor with glioblastoma.

The CDR3 DNA follows: TGTGCCAGCAGCTTTAGTCGTACAGGATCCAATGAGCGGTTCTTC. This sequence encodes CASSFSRTGSNERFF. The chain recombines TRBV11-2 with TRBJ2-1, with D possibly being TRBD1 (5 bases). The CDR3 is 15 residues long. Germline CDR1 reads SGHAT; CDR2 reads FQNNGV.